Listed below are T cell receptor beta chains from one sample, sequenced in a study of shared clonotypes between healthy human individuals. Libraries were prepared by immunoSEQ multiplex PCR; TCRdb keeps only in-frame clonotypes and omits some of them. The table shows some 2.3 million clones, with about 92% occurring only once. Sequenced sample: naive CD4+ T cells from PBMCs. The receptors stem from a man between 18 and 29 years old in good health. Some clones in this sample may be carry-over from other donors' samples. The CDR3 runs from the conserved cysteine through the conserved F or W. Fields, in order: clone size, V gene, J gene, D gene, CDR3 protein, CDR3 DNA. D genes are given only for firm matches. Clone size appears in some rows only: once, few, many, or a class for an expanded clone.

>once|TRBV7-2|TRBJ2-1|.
CASSPRRSSYNEQFF
TGTGCCAGCAGCCCCAGACGGAGCTCCTACAATGAGCAGTTCTTC
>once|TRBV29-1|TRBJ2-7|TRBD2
CSVVGTSVHEQYF
TGCAGCGTTGTTGGGACTAGTGTCCACGAGCAGTACTTC
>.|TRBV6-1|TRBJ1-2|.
CAGASTPPDGYTF
TGTGCCGGAGCCTCGACACCTCCGGACGGCTACACCTTC
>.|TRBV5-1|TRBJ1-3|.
CASSQDPGGNTIYF
TGCGCCAGCAGCCAGGACCCTGGGGGAAACACCATATATTTT
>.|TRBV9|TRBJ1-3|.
CASSVDGSSGNTIYF
TGTGCCAGCAGCGTAGATGGGAGCTCTGGAAACACCATATATTTT
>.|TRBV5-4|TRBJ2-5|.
CASSWGQGRETQYF
TGTGCCAGCAGCTGGGGTCAGGGAAGAGAGACCCAGTACTTC
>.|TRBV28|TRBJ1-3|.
CASSSPVPGNTIYF
TGTGCCAGCAGTTCCCCCGTACCCGGAAACACCATATATTTT
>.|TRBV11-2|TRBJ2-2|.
CASSLQGLNTGELFF
TGTGCCAGCAGCTTACAGGGGCTGAACACCGGGGAGCTGTTTTTT
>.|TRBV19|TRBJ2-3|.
CASSIVGFPTDTQYF
TGTGCCAGTAGTATAGTGGGTTTTCCCACAGATACGCAGTATTTT
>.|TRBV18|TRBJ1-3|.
CASSTLGRPGNTIYF
TGTGCCAGCTCAACTCTGGGCCGCCCAGGAAACACCATATATTTT
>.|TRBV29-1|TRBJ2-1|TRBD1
CSAGMGQGYNEQFF
TGCAGCGCCGGGATGGGACAGGGCTACAATGAGCAGTTCTTC
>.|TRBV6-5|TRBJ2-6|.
CASGARISGANVLTF
TGTGCCAGTGGGGCCAGAATCTCTGGGGCCAACGTCCTGACTTTC
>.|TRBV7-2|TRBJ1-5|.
CASSLRRGQPQHF
TGTGCCAGCAGCTTAAGAAGGGGTCAGCCCCAGCATTTT
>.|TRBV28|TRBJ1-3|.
CASSPWGGSPTGNTIYF
TGTGCCAGCAGCCCCTGGGGGGGCAGCCCCACCGGAAACACCATATATTTT
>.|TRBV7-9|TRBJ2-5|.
CASSSEQGWETQYF
TGTGCCAGCAGCTCAGAACAGGGTTGGGAGACCCAGTACTTC